The present entry profiles one T cell receptor beta chain with its context. Germline V lookup: CDR1 MNHNY, CDR2 SVGAGI (reference sequence). The CDR3 spans 12 residues. Trimming pared 6 bases from V and 1 base from J, leaving 6 bases between. The data belong to a study of blood T cell repertoires in COVID-19. Produced via immunoSEQ multiplex PCR; TCRdb's table is partial and in-frame only. This sample has fewer than 50,000 clones, with around 89% found just once. This receptor was obtained from a man aged 45 to 65 with active COVID-19. Material: peripheral blood. The chain employs TRBV6-6 and TRBJ1-2; TRBD1 might be the D (6 bases). The CDR3 DNA follows: TGTGCCAGCAGCAGGGGTAACTATGGCTACACCTTC. Translating gives CASSRGNYGYTF.